The T cell receptor (beta chain) described here comes from a study of OX40 agonist ivuxolimab in advanced cancers. The CDR3 has 14 amino acids. V shed 7 bases, J shed 4 bases, and the junction held 9 bases outside the gene matches. The V gene's germline CDR1 is WSHSY and CDR2 SAAADI. Using immunoSEQ multiplex PCR, the repertoire was profiled, and TCRdb retains in-frame clones only, with some absent. The sample contains around 48,000 clones, about 74% of which appear only once. The origin of this receptor is an adult with an advanced solid tumor such as melanoma, head and neck, liver or kidney cancer. The sample in question was CD4+ or CD8+ T cells sorted from blood, obtained in a trial of the OX40 agonist ivuxolimab. V and J are TRBV10-2 and TRBJ2-7; 8 bases align to TRBD1. CDR3 sequence: CASTLDRVGYEQYF. Written as DNA, the CDR3 is TGCGCCAGCACCCTGGACAGGGTAGGGTACGAGCAGTACTTC.